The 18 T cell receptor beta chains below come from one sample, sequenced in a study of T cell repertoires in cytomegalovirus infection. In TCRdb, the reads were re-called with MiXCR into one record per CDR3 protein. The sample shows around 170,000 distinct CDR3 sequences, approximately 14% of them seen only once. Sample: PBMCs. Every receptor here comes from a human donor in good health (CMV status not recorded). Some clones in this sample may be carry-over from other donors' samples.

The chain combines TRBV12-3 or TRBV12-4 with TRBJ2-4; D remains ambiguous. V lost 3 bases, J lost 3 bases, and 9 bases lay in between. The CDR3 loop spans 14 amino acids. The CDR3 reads CASSFHSDKNIQYF. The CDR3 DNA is TGTGCCAGCAGTTTCCACAGCGACAAAAACATTCAGTACTTC.

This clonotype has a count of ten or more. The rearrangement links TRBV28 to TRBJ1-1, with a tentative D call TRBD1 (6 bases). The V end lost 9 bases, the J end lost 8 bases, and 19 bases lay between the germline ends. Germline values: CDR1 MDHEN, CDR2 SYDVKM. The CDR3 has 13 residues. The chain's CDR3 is CASRLGAKLEAFF. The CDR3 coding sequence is TGTGCCAGTCGGCTGGGGGCAAAGTTGGAAGCTTTCTTT.

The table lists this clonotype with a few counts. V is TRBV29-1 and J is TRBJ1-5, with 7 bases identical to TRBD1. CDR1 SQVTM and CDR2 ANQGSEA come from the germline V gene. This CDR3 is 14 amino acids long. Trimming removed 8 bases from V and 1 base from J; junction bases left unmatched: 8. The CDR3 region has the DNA TGCAGCTATACAAGGGGGCAAAGCAATCAGCCCCAGCATTTT. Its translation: CSYTRGQSNQPQHF. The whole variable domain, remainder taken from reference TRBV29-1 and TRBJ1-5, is SAVISQKPSRDICQRGTSLTIQCQVDSQVTMMFWYRQQPGQSLTLIATANQGSEATYESGFVIDKFPISRPNLTFSTLTVSNMSPEDSSIYLCSYTRGQSNQPQHFGDGTRLSIL.

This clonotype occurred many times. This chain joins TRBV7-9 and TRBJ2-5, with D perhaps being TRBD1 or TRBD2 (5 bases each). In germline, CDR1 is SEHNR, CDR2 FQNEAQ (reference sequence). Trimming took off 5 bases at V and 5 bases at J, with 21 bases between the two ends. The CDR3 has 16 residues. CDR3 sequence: CASSPPGRGAFETQYF. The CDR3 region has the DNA TGTGCCAGCAGCCCCCCGGGGAGAGGGGCGTTTGAGACCCAGTACTTC.

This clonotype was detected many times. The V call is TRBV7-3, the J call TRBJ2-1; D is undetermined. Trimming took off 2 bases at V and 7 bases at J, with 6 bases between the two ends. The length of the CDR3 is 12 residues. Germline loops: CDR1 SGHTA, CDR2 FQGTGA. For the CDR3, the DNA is TGTGCCAGCAGCTTACTTAGGAATGAGCAGTTCTTC. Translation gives CASSLLRNEQFF.

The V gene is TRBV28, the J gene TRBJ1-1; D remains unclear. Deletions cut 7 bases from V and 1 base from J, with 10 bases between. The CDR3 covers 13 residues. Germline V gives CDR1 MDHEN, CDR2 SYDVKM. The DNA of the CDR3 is TGTGCCAGCATCGGGCCTCCGAACACTGAAGCTTTCTTT. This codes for CASIGPPNTEAFF.

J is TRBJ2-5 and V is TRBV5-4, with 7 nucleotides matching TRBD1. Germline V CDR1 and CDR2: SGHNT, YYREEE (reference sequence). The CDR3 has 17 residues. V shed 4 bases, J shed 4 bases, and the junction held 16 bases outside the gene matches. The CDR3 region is CASSRGASNRGRETQYF. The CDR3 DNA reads TGTGCCAGCAGCCGTGGCGCTTCAAACAGGGGAAGAGAGACCCAGTACTTC.

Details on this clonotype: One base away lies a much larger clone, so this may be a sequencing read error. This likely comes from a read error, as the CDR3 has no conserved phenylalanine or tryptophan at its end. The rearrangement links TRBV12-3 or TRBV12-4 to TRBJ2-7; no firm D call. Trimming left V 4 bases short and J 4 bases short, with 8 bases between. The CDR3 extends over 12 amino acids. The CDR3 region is CASSSPGYEQYL. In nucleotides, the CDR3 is TGTGCCAGCAGTTCCCCCGGGTACGAGCAGTACTTG.

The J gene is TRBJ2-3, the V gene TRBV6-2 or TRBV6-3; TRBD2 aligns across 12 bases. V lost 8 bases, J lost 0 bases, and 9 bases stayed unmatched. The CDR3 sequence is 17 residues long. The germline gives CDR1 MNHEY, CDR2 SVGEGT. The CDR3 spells CASRGTSGWYSTDTQYF. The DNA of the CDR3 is TGTGCCAGCCGCGGGACTAGCGGGTGGTACAGCACAGATACGCAGTATTTT.

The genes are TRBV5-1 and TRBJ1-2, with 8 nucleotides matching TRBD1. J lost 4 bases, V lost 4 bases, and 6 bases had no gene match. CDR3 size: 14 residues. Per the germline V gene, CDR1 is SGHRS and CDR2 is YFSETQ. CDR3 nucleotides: TGCGCCAGCAGCGCCGGACAGGGAGGCTATGGCTACACCTTC. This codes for CASSAGQGGYGYTF.

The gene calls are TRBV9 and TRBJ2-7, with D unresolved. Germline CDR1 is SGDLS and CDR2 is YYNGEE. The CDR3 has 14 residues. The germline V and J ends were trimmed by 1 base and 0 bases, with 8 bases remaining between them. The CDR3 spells CASSVSAASYEQYF. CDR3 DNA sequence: TGTGCCAGCAGCGTAAGTGCAGCCTCCTACGAGCAGTACTTC.

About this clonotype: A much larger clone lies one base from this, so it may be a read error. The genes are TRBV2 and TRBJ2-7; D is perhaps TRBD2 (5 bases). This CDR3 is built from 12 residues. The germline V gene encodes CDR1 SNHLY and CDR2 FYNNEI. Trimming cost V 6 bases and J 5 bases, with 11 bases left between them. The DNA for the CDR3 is TGTGCCAGCAGGGCAGAGGGCGACGAGCAGTACTTC. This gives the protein CASRAEGDEQYF.

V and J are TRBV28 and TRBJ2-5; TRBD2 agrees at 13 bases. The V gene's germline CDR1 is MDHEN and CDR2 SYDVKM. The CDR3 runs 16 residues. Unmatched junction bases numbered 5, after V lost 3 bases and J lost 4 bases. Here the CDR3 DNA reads TGTGCCAGCAGTTTCGGACTAGCGGGAGTCGGAGAGACCCAGTACTTC. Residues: CASSFGLAGVGETQYF.

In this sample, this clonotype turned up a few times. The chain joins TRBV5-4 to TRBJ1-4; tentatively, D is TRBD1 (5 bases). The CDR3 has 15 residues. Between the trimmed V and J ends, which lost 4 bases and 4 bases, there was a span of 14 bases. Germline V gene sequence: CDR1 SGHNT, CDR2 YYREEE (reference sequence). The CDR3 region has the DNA TGTGCCAGCAGCGTCGACCGGGGCCATAATGAAAAACTGTTTTTT. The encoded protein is CASSVDRGHNEKLFF.

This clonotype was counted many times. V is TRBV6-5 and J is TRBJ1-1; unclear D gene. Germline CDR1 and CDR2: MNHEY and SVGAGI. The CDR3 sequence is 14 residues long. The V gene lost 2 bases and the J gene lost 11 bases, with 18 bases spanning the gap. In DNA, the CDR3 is TGTGCCAGCAGTTACCTCCCGGGAGGAACCACGGCTTTCTTT. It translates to CASSYLPGGTTAFF.

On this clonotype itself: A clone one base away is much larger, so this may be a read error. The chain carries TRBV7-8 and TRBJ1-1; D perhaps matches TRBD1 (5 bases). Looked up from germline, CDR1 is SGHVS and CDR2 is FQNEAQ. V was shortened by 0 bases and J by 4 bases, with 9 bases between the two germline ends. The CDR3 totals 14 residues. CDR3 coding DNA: TGTGCCAGCAGCTTAGCTGGGGCGACCACTGAAGCTTTCTTT. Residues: CASSLAGATTEAFF.

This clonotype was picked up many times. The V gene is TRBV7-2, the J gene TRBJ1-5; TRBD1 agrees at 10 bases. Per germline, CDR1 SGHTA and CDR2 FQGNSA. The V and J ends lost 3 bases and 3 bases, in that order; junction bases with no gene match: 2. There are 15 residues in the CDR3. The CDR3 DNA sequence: TGTGCCAGCAGCTTGACAGGGGGCATCAATCAGCCCCAGCATTTT. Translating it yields CASSLTGGINQPQHF.

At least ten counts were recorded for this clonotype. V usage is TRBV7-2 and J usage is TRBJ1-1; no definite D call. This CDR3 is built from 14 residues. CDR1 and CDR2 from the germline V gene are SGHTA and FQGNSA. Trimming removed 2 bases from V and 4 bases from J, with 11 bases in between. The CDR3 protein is CASSLSPLITEAFF. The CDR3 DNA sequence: TGTGCCAGCAGCTTATCACCGCTGATCACTGAAGCTTTCTTT.